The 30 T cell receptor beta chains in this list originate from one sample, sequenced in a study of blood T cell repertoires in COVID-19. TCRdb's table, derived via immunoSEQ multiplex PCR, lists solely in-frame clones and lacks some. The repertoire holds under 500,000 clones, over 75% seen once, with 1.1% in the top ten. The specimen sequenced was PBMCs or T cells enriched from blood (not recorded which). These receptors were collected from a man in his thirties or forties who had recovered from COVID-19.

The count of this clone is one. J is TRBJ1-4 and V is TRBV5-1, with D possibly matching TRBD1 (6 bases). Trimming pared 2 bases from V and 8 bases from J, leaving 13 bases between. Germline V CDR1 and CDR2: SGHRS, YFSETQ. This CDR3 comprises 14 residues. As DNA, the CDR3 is TGCGCCAGCAGCTTAGGACAGAAGGAGGAAAAACTGTTTTTT. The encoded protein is CASSLGQKEEKLFF.

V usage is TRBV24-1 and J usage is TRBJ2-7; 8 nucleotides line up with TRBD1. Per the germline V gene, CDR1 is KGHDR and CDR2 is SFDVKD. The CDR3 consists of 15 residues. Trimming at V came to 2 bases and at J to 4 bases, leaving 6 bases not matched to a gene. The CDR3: CATSDSDRGIYEQYF. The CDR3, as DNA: TGTGCCACCAGTGATTCCGACAGGGGAATTTACGAGCAGTACTTC.

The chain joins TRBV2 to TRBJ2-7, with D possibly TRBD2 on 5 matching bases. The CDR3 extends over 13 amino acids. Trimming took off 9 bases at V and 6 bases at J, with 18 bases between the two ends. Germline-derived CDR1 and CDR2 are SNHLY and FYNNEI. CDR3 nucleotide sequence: TGTGCCAGGACGAGGGCCCTAACATCCGAGCAGTACTTC. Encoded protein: CARTRALTSEQYF. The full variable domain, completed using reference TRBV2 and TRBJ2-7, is EPEVTQTPSHQVTQMGQEVILRCVPISNHLYFYWYRQILGQKVEFLVSFYNNEISEKSEIFDDQFSVERPDGSNFTLKIRSTKLEDSAMYFCARTRALTSEQYFGPGTRLTVT.

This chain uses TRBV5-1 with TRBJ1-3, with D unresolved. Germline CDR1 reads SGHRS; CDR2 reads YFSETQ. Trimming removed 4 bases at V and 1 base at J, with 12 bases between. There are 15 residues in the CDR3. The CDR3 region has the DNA TGCGCCAGCAGCACGAGCCCTTTTTCTGGAAACACCATATATTTT. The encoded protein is CASSTSPFSGNTIYF. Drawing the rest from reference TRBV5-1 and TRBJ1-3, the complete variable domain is KAGVTQTPRYLIKTRGQQVTLSCSPISGHRSVSWYQQTPGQGLQFLFEYFSETQRNKGNFPGRFSGRQFSNSRSEMNVSTLELGDSALYLCASSTSPFSGNTIYFGEGSWLTVV.

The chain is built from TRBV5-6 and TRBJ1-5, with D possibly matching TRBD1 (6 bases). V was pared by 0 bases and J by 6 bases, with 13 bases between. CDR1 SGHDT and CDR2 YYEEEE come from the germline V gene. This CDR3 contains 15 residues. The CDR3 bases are TGTGCCAGCAGCTTGGGAGGGGGTGAGGGTCAGCCCCAGCATTTT. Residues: CASSLGGGEGQPQHF. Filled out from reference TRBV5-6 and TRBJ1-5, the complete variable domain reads DAGVTQSPTHLIKTRGQQVTLRCSPKSGHDTVSWYQQALGQGPQFIFQYYEEEERQRGNFPDRFSGHQFPNYSSELNVNALLLGDSALYLCASSLGGGEGQPQHFGDGTRLSIL.

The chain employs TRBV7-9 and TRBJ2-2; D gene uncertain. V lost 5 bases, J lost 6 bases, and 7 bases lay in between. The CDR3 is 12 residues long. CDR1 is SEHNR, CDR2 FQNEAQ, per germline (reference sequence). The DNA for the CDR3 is TGTGCCAGCAGCGTCGGTCCCGGGGAGCTGTTTTTT. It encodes CASSVGPGELFF.

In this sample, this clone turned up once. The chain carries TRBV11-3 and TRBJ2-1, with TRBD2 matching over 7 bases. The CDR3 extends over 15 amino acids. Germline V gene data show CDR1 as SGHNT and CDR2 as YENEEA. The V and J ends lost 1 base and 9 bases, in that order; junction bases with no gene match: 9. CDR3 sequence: CASSLGLGTIPEQFF. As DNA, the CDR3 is TGTGCCAGCAGCTTAGGCCTAGGGACTATCCCTGAGCAGTTCTTC.

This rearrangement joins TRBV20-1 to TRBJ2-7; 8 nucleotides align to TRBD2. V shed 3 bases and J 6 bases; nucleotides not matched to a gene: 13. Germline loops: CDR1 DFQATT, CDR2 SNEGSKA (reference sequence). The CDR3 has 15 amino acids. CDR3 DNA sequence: TGCAGTGCTAGTTCAACACGGGGGACTAGAGCCGAGCAGTACTTC. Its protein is CSASSTRGTRAEQYF.

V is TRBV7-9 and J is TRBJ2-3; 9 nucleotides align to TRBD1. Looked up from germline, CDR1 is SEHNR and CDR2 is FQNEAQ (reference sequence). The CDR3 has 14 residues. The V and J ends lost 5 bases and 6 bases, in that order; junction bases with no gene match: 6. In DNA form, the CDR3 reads TGTGCCAGCAGCCAACAGGGGGCATACGATACGCAGTATTTT. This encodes CASSQQGAYDTQYF.

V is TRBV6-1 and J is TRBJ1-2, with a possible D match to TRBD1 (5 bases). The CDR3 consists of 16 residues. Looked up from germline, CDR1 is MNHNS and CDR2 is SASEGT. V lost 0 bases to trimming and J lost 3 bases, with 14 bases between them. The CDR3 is CASSEARGSGDYGYTF. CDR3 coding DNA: TGTGCCAGCAGTGAAGCGCGGGGGAGCGGCGACTATGGCTACACCTTC.

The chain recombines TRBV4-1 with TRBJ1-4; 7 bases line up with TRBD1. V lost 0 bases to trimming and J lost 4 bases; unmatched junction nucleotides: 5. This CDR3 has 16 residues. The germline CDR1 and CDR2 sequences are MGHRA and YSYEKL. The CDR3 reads CASSQERQGLNEKLFF. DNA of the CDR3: TGCGCCAGCAGCCAAGAAAGACAGGGCCTTAATGAAAAACTGTTTTTT.

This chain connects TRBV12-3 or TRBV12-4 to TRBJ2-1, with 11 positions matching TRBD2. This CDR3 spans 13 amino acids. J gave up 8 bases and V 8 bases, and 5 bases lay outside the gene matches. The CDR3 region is CASPASGRYEQFF. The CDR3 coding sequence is TGTGCCAGCCCGGCTAGCGGGAGGTATGAGCAGTTCTTC.

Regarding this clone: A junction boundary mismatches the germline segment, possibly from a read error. For the CDR3, the DNA is TGCAGTGCTAGACATCTGGGCCAAAACTTC. Residues: CSARHLGQNF. The chain couples TRBV20-1 to TRBJ1-2; D is unclear. Germline loops: CDR1 DFQATT, CDR2 SNEGSKA (reference sequence). CDR3 size: 10 residues.

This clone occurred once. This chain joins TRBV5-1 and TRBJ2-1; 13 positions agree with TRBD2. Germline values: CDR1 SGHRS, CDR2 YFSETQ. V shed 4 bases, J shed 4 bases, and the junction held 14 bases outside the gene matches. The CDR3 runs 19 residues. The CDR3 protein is CASSQGTSGAQTEYNEQFF. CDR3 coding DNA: TGCGCCAGCAGCCAAGGGACTAGCGGGGCGCAAACAGAGTACAATGAGCAGTTCTTC.

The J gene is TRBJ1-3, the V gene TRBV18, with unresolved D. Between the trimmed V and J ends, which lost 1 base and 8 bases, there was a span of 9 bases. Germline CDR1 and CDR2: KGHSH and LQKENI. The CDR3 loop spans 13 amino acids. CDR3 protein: CASSPLGGDTIYF. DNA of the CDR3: TGTGCCAGCTCACCACTTGGCGGGGACACCATATATTTT.

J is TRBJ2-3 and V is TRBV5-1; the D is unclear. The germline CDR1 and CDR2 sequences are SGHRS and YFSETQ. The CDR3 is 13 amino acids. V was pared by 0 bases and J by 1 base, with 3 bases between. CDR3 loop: CASSLVGTDTQYF. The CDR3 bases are TGCGCCAGCAGCTTGGTCGGCACAGATACGCAGTATTTT.

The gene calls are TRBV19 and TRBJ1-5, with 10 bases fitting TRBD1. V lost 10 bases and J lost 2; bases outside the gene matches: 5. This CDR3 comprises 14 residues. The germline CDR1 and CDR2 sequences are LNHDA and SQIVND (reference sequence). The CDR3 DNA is TGTGCCACCTCCGGACAGGGGGGCAATCAGCCCCAGCATTTT. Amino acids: CATSGQGGNQPQHF.

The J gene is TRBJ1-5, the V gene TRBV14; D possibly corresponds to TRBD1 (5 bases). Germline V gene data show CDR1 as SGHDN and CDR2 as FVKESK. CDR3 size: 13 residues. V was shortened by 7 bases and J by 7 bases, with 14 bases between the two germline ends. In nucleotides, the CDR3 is TGTGCCAGCATTGGGCAGGGCCGGCAGCCCCAGCATTTT. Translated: CASIGQGRQPQHF.

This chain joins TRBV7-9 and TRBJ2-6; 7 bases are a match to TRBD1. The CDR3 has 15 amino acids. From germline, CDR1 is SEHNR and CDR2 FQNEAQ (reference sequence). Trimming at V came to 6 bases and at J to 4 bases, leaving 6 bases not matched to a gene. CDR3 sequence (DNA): TGTGCCAGCAGTCTTGACAGGGCCGGGGCCAACGTCCTGACTTTC. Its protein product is CASSLDRAGANVLTF.

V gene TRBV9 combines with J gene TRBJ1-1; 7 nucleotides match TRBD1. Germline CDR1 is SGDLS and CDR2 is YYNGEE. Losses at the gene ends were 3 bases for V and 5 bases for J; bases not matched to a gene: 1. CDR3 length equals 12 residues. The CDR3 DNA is TGTGCCAGCAGCGGACAGGGTACTGAAGCTTTCTTT. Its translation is CASSGQGTEAFF.

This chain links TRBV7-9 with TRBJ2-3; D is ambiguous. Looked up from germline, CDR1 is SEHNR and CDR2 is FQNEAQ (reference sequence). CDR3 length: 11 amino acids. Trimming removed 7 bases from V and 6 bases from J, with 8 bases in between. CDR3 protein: CASTSRDTQYF. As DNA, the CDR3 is TGTGCCAGCACCTCCAGGGATACGCAGTATTTT. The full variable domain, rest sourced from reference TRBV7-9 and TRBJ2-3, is DTGVSQNPRHKITKRGQNVTFRCDPISEHNRLYWYRQTLGQGPEFLTYFQNEAQLEKSRLLSDRFSAERPKGSFSTLEIQRTEQGDSAMYLCASTSRDTQYFGPGTRLTVL.

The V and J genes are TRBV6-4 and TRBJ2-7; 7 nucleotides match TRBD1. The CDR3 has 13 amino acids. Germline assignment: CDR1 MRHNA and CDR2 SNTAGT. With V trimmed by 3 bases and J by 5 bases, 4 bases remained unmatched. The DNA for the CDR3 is TGTGCCAGCAGTGATCAGGGGGTACACGAGCAGTACTTC. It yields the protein CASSDQGVHEQYF.

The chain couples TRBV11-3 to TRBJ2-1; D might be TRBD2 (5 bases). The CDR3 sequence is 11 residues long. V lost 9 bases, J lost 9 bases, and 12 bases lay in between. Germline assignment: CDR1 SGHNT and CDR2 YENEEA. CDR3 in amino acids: CASGVGGEQFF. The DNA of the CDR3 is TGTGCCAGTGGGGTTGGAGGTGAGCAGTTCTTC.

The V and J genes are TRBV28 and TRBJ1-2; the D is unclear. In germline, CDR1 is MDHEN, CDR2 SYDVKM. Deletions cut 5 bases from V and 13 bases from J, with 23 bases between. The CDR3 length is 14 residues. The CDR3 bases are TGTGCCAGCAGTCCTTCATTTGTGCCAATAGGACTCACCTTC. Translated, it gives CASSPSFVPIGLTF.

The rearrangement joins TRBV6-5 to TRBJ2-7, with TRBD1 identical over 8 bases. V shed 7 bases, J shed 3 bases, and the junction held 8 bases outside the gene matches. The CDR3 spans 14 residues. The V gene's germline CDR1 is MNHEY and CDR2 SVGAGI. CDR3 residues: CASKGEDRVYEQYF. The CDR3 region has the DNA TGTGCCAGCAAAGGGGAGGACAGGGTCTACGAGCAGTACTTC.

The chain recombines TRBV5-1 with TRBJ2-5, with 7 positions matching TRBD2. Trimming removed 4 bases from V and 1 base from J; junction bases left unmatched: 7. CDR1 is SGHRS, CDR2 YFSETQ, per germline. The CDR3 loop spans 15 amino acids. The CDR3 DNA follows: TGCGCCAGCAGCCCCTTTGGCGGGAGCCAAGAGACCCAGTACTTC. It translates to CASSPFGGSQETQYF.

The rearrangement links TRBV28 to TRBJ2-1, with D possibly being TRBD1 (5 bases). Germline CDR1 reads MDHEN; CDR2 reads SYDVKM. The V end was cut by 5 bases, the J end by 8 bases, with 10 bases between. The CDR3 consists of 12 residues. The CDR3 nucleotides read TGTGCCAGCAGTCCGGAAGGGGATGAGCAGTTCTTC. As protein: CASSPEGDEQFF.

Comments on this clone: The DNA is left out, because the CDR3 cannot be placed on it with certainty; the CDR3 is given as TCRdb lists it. The CDR3 protein is CASSYFGARGTGELFF. This sequence joins TRBV6-5 and TRBJ2-2; the table's D call, TRBD2, has no DNA check behind it. Germline loops: CDR1 MNHEY, CDR2 SVGAGI. The CDR3 spans 16 residues, counting both ends.

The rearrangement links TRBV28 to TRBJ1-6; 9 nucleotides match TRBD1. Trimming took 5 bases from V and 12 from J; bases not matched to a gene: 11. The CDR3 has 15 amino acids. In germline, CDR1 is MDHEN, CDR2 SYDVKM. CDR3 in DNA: TGTGCCAGCAGTCCCCGGGACAGGGTAGATAGACCCCTCCACTTT. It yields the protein CASSPRDRVDRPLHF.

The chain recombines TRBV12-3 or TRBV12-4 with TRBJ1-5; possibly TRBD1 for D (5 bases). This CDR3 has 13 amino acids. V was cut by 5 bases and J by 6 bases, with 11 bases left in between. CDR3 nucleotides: TGTGCCAGCAGTCCAGGGTGGCGTCAGCCCCAGCATTTT. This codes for CASSPGWRQPQHF.